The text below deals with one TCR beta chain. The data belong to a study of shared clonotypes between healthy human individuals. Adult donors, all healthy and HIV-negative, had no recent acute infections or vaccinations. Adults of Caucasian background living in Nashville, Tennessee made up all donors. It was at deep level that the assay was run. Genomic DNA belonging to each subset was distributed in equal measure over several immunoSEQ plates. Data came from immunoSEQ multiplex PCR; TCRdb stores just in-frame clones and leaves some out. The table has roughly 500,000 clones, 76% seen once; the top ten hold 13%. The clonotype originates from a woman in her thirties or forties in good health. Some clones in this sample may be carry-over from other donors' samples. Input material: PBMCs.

CDR3 residues: CASSLSGTAEQFF. DNA of the CDR3: TGTGCCAGCAGCCTGAGCGGGACAGCTGAGCAGTTCTTC. This chain joins TRBV5-4 and TRBJ1-1, with D perhaps matching TRBD1 or TRBD2 (7 bases each). The J call may be incorrect, as the DNA end agrees better with TRBJ2-1. Germline CDR1 and CDR2: SGHNT and YYREEE (reference sequence). The CDR3 runs 13 residues.